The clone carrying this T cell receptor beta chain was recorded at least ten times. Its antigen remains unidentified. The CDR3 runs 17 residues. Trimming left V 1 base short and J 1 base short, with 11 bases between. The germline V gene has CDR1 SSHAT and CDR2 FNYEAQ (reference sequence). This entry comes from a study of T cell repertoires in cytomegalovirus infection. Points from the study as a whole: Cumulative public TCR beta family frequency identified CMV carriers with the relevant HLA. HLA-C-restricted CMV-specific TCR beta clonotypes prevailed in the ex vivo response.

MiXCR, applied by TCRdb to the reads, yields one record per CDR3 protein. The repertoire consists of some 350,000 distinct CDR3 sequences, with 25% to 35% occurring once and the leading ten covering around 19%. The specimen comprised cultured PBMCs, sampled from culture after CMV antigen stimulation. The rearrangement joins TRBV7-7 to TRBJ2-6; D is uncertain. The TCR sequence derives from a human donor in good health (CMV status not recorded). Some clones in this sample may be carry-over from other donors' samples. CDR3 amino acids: CASSLEGPTSGANVLTF. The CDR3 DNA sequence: TGTGCCAGCAGCTTAGAGGGTCCCACTTCTGGGGCCAACGTCCTGACTTTC.